The entry that follows covers one T cell receptor beta chain sequence. This sample was included in a study of T-cell memory formation after mild COVID-19. From germline, CDR1 is ENHRY and CDR2 SYGVKD. With 4 bases removed from V and 3 bases from J, the gap between germline ends came to 18 bases. This CDR3 comprises 16 residues. TCRdb processed the 5' RACE reads anew with MiXCR; each CDR3 protein has one entry. Among approximately 240,000 distinct CDR3 sequences listed, about a sixth were seen once. Sequencing was carried out using PBMCs or a T cell subset sorted from them (not recorded which). This sequence originates from a man between 18 and 35 years old who had mild COVID-19 (a few samples of this study predate the infection). Cell type and time point are not known. The V and J genes are TRBV10-3 and TRBJ2-5; the D gene is possibly TRBD2 (7 bases). CDR3 bases: TGTGCCATCAGTGGGGGGGGGACACCGAGCAAAGAGACCCAGTACTTC. This translates into CAISGGGTPSKETQYF.